This is a list of T cell receptor beta chains from one sample in a study of CD4 T cells in relation to SARS-CoV-2 and coronaviruses. Libraries were prepared by immunoSEQ multiplex PCR; TCRdb keeps only in-frame clonotypes and omits some of them. The data contain about 65,000 clones, about 90% of them singletons. Sequenced material: memory CD4+ T cells from PBMCs. These receptors were taken from a human donor in good health. Each CDR3 is given with its conserved first and last residue. The D gene is left open where the match is weak. Clone size is shown for a subset of rows, as once, few, many or a class of expanded clone.

>TRBJ1-5|TRBV20-1|NA|NA
TGCAGTGCTAGTGGGGGAAGTCCGAATCAGCCCCAGCATTTT
CSASGGSPNQPQHF
>TRBJ1-3|TRBV9|once|NA
TGTGCCAGCAGCGGAGGCAAGGGGGTAGTTTTAGAAACCATATATTTT
CASSGGKGVVLETIYF
>TRBJ2-7|TRBV5-1|NA|TRBD1
TGCGCCAGCAGCGCGGGACAGGGAGACGAGCAGTACTTC
CASSAGQGDEQYF
>TRBJ1-5|TRBV9|NA|NA
TGTGCCAGCGGGGGTCATAGCAATCAGCCCCAGCATTTT
CASGGHSNQPQHF
>TRBJ2-2|TRBV28|NA|TRBD2
TGTGCCAGCAGTGTTACGGGGGGGGGCACCGGGGAGCTGTTTTTT
CASSVTGGGTGELFF
>TRBJ2-7|TRBV4-1|NA|TRBD2
TGCGCCAGCAGCCAAGATAATGCGGGAGACCACTCCTACGAGCAGTACTTC
CASSQDNAGDHSYEQYF
>TRBJ1-1|TRBV28|NA|NA
TGTGCCAGCAGTTTACACCAAAAACTCAGGGGTAACACTGAAGCTTTCTTT
CASSLHQKLRGNTEAFF
>TRBJ2-1|TRBV10-3|NA|TRBD1
TGTGCCATCAGGACTGTAGGGGGCCCCTGGGATGAGCAGTTCTTC
CAIRTVGGPWDEQFF
>TRBJ1-3|TRBV6-5|NA|TRBD1
TGTGCCACCCGGACAGGGTCCGGAAACACCATATATTTT
CATRTGSGNTIYF
>TRBJ2-7|TRBV3-1/TRBV3-2|NA|TRBD1
TGTGCCAGCAGCTCCCGGGACAGGGCGGGCGAGCAGTACTTC
CASSSRDRAGEQYF
>TRBJ2-1|TRBV19|once|TRBD1
TGTGCCAGTAATTTGCGGACAGGGGGACAGAATGAGCAGTTCTTC
CASNLRTGGQNEQFF
>TRBJ2-3|TRBV4-1|once|TRBD2
TGCGCCAGCAGCCAAGGACTAGCGGGGACTAGCACAGATACGCAGTATTTT
CASSQGLAGTSTDTQYF
>TRBJ2-1|TRBV7-9|once|TRBD1
TGTGCCAGCAGACCCCGGGACAGGGGAGGCGATGAGCAGTTCTTC
CASRPRDRGGDEQFF
>TRBJ2-6|TRBV18|NA|NA
TGTGCCAGCTCCTCCGGGACAAGATACTCTGGGGCCAACGTCCTGACTTTC
CASSSGTRYSGANVLTF
>TRBJ1-2|TRBV3-1/TRBV3-2|once|NA
TGTGCCAGCAGCCAAGCAGGGAGCGTGGATGGCTACACCTTC
CASSQAGSVDGYTF
>TRBJ2-7|TRBV7-2|few|NA
TGTGCCAGCAGCCCAGGGGCGGGGCAGTACTTC
CASSPGAGQYF
>TRBJ2-1|TRBV19|NA|NA
TGTGCCAGTAGTATCGGGAACTACAATGAGCAGTTCTTC
CASSIGNYNEQFF